What follows describes a single T cell receptor (beta chain). The sample is drawn from a study of blood T cell repertoires in COVID-19. About the research overall: COVID-19 samples from acute and convalescent phases originated in the United States, Italy and Spain.

Germline values: CDR1 SGHRS, CDR2 YFSETQ. Trimming cost V 5 bases and J 6 bases, with 18 bases left between them. This CDR3 region has 15 residues. Assay used: immunoSEQ multiplex PCR; TCRdb lists only in-frame clones, some missing. The repertoire holds 250,000 or so clones, with about 88% as singletons. Sequenced: peripheral blood. V is TRBV5-1 and J is TRBJ2-1; a weak D match, TRBD2 (6 bases). This receptor was identified in a middle-aged woman who had recovered from COVID-19. CDR3 nucleotide sequence: TGCGCCAGCAGGGGGGGATTCCAGGTTTTCAATGAGCAGTTCTTC. Its protein product is CASRGGFQVFNEQFF. Together with reference TRBV5-1 and TRBJ2-1, the CDR3 gives the full variable domain: KAGVTQTPRYLIKTRGQQVTLSCSPISGHRSVSWYQQTPGQGLQFLFEYFSETQRNKGNFPGRFSGRQFSNSRSEMNVSTLELGDSALYLCASRGGFQVFNEQFFGPGTRLTVL.